This T cell receptor beta chain was sequenced during a study of CD8 T cells in ankylosing spondylitis. The CDR3 has 14 amino acids. Trimming stripped 5 bases from V and 3 bases from J, with 14 bases between. Per the germline V gene, CDR1 is SGHNT and CDR2 is YYREEE (reference sequence). TCRdb passed the 5' RACE reads through MiXCR, listing each CDR3 protein once. The sample records 150,000 to 200,000 distinct CDR3 sequences, about 16% being singletons. This clonotype was sampled from a male donor with ankylosing spondylitis or in good health (not recorded which). Sequenced: blood, either unsorted or a sorted T cell fraction (not recorded which). The chain carries TRBV5-4 and TRBJ1-1; no clear D gene. The CDR3 region has the DNA TGTGCCAGCAGGGACCTGCAGGAGTACACTGAAGCTTTCTTT. It translates to CASRDLQEYTEAFF.